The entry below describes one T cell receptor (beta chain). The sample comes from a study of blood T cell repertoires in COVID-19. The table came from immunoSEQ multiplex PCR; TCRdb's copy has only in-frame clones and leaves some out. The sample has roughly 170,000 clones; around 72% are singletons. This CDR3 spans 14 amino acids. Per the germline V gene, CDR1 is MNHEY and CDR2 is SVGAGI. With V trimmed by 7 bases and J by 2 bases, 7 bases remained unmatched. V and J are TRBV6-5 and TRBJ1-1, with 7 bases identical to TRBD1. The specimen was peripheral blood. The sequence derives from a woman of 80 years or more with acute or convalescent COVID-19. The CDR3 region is CASISGTDNTEAFF. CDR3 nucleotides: TGTGCCAGCATCTCCGGGACAGACAACACTGAAGCTTTCTTT.